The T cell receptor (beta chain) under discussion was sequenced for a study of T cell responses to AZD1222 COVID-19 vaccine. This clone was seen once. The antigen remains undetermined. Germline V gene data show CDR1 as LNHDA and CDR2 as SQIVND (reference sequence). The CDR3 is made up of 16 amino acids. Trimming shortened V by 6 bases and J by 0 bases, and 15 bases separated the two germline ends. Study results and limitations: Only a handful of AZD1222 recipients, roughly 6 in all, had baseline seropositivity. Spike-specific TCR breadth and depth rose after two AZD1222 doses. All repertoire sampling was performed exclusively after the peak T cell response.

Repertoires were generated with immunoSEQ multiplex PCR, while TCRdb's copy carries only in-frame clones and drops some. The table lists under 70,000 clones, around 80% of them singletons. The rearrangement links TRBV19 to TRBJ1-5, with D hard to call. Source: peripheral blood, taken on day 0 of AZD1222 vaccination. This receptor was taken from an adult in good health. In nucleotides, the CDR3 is TGTGCCAGTAGCCTCATGACGAGTGGTAGCAATCAGCCCCAGCATTTT. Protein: CASSLMTSGSNQPQHF.